This T cell receptor (beta chain) was found in a study of shared clonotypes between healthy human individuals. Study outcomes and limitations: An anticipated effect of sequencing depth on clonotype sharing among donors was recognized.

The germline V gene has CDR1 SNHLY and CDR2 FYNNEI. This CDR3 region has 15 residues. Assay: immunoSEQ multiplex PCR; the TCRdb copy retains only in-frame clones and omits some. Of about 2.4 million clones in the sample, just over 90% are singletons; the top ten hold over 0.12%. A word on this clone: What it binds is not known. The junction departs from germline at one end; a sequencing error may be responsible.

Sequenced sample: naive CD4+ T cells sorted from blood. Stated subset: CD45RA+ positively selected. The receptor was derived from a man aged 18 to 30 in good health. V gene TRBV2 combines with J gene TRBJ2-2; 8 bases agree with TRBD2. CDR3 loop: CASREAGASAGELFF. The CDR3 DNA follows: TGTGCCAGCAGGGAAGCGGGAGCTTCTGCCGGGGAGCTGTTTTTT.